This T cell receptor (beta chain) came from a study of blood T cell repertoires in COVID-19. Whole-study context: PBMCs, B-cell-depleted T cells, or T cells were the source of the cDNA or gDNA that made up the material.

The authors' processing: Nucleated cell number was recorded as an estimate derived from reference gene primer amplification. Sequencing used immunoSEQ multiplex PCR; TCRdb keeps in-frame clones, though not all of them. V and J calls and clone size follow that table, whereas D and trimming were derived from the DNA. The table has roughly 570,000 clones, roughly nine tenths seen once. Germline CDR1 reads SGHNT; CDR2 reads YENEEA. The J segment lost 4 bases and the V segment lost 5 bases, leaving 4 bases of the junction unmatched. The CDR3 runs 14 residues. The Seattle site enrolled patients during active infection and followed them longitudinally.

This sequence originates from a woman between 45 and 65 years old with COVID-19, enrolled during active disease. The rearrangement uses TRBV11-3 and TRBJ2-2, with TRBD2 identical over 7 bases. The specimen was peripheral blood. CDR3 nucleotides: TGTGCCAGCAGCCAAGGCGGGGGCACCGGGGAGCTGTTTTTT. Residues: CASSQGGGTGELFF.